This T cell receptor beta chain was documented in a study of T cell responses to AZD1222 COVID-19 vaccine. This clone was observed once. There are 16 residues in the CDR3. The germline V gene has CDR1 MNHEY and CDR2 SMNVEV (reference sequence). The ends lost 6 bases at V and 7 bases at J; junction bases unmatched: 12. Libraries were prepared by immunoSEQ multiplex PCR; TCRdb keeps only in-frame clonotypes and omits some of them. The table has about 120,000 clones, around 90% seen once. This chain links TRBV27 with TRBJ2-2; TRBD1 agrees at 9 bases. The source material was peripheral blood, sampled on day 0 of AZD1222 vaccination. The source is an adult in good health. In nucleotides, the CDR3 is TGTGCCAGCAGCGACACAGGGGGCGCGTTCCGCGGGGAGCTGTTTTTT. Translated: CASSDTGGAFRGELFF.